The entry that follows covers one T cell receptor (beta chain) sequence. This entry comes from a study of blood T cells in healthy people across ages. Germline V lookup: CDR1 DFQATT, CDR2 SNEGSKA (reference sequence). There are 13 residues in the CDR3. The V and J ends lost 2 bases and 4 bases, in that order; junction bases with no gene match: 4. A second PCR of 7 to 11 cycles used a sample-barcoded 5' primer and a J-beta primer mix. From each sample, at least 2.5 million paired-end reads containing CDR3 were obtained. TCRdb processed the 5' RACE reads anew with MiXCR; each CDR3 protein has one entry. The sample has approximately 800,000 distinct CDR3 sequences; more than 50% are singletons.

This TCR was recovered from a man between 35 and 55 years old in good health. Input material: blood. The chain has TRBV20-1 and TRBJ2-7, with TRBD1 matching 8 bases. CDR3 in DNA: TGCAGTGCTAGATCGGACAGGGCTTACGAGCAGTACTTC. Translated, it gives CSARSDRAYEQYF.